This T cell receptor beta chain was found in a study of OX40 agonist ivuxolimab in advanced cancers. Looking at the study overall: Ivuxolimab, which patients received intravenously every 2 weeks, was dosed at 0.01 to 10 mg/kg. The mean age was roughly 60 years, ranging from about 23 to 79, with about 87% of participants male. Whole-study findings and limits: Relative to CD4+, CD8+ T cells held more expanded clones on average. Doses of 0.1 to 3.0 mg/kg were accompanied by clonal expansion of CD4+ and CD8+ blood T cells by week 6.

Clones were read by immunoSEQ multiplex PCR, and TCRdb kept only the in-frame ones, dropping some. The sample has tens of thousands of clones, 70% to 80% seen once. Remarks on this clone: As yet, its antigen is unknown.

The TCR comes from an adult with an advanced solid tumor such as melanoma, head and neck, liver or kidney cancer. The sequencing here drew on CD4+ or CD8+ T cells sorted from blood, taken in a trial of the OX40 agonist ivuxolimab.

The CDR3 DNA reads as TGTGCCAGCAGTCTTAAAATCGCGTTAGCGGGACGGACCGGGGAGCTGTTTTTT. Amino acids: CASSLKIALAGRTGELFF. The chain employs TRBV11-2 and TRBJ2-2; TRBD2 matches at 8 bases. CDR1 and CDR2 (germline): SGHAT, FQNNGV. J gave up 5 bases and V 6 bases, and 17 bases lay outside the gene matches. The CDR3 runs to 18 residues.